These T cell receptor beta chains were read from a single sample in a study of blood T cell repertoires in COVID-19. Libraries were prepared by immunoSEQ multiplex PCR; TCRdb keeps only in-frame clonotypes and omits some of them. Of more than 150,000 clones in the sample, roughly 80% were seen once. Input material: PBMCs or T cells enriched from blood (not recorded which). The receptors stem from a woman aged 45-60 years who had recovered from COVID-19. Each CDR3 is given with its conserved first and last residue. Each record gives: J gene, D gene, V gene, clone size, CDR3 protein, CDR3 DNA. The D gene is left open where the match is weak. Some rows have no size entry. The others give once, few or many, or a class for an expanded clone.

j_gene: TRBJ1-5
d_gene: NA
v_gene: TRBV6-1
abundance: NA
CDR3aa: CASSDLYGGDNQPQHF
CDR3nt: TGTGCCAGCAGTGACCTCTACGGGGGGGACAATCAGCCCCAGCATTTT

j_gene: TRBJ2-7
d_gene: TRBD1
v_gene: TRBV2
abundance: NA
CDR3aa: CASSAHPGTDEQYF
CDR3nt: TGTGCCAGCAGTGCTCATCCCGGGACAGACGAGCAGTACTTC

j_gene: TRBJ1-2
d_gene: TRBD1
v_gene: TRBV12-3/TRBV12-4
abundance: NA
CDR3aa: CASSSGQGYGYTF
CDR3nt: TGTGCCAGCAGTTCGGGACAGGGCTATGGCTACACCTTC

j_gene: TRBJ2-1
d_gene: TRBD1
v_gene: TRBV7-2
abundance: NA
CDR3aa: CASSLVGTGNEQFF
CDR3nt: TGTGCCAGCAGCTTAGTTGGGACAGGGAATGAGCAGTTCTTC

j_gene: TRBJ2-4
d_gene: NA
v_gene: TRBV19
abundance: NA
CDR3aa: CASSIGGGTAKSGKNIQYF
CDR3nt: TGTGCCAGTAGTATAGGAGGGGGGACAGCCAAGTCAGGCAAAAACATTCAGTACTTC

j_gene: TRBJ2-5
d_gene: NA
v_gene: TRBV21-1
abundance: NA
CDR3aa: CASSNEAGLAGEETQYF
CDR3nt: TGTGCCAGCAGCAATGAGGCGGGACTAGCGGGAGAGGAGACCCAGTACTTC

j_gene: TRBJ2-6
d_gene: NA
v_gene: TRBV4-2
abundance: NA
CDR3aa: CASSPLGSGSGANVLTF
CDR3nt: TGTGCCAGCAGCCCCCTAGGCAGCGGCTCTGGGGCCAACGTCCTGACTTTC

j_gene: TRBJ2-6
d_gene: NA
v_gene: TRBV21-1
abundance: NA
CDR3aa: CASSKDGGDRSSGANVLTF
CDR3nt: TGTGCCAGCAGCAAAGACGGAGGGGACAGGAGCTCTGGGGCCAACGTCCTGACTTTC

j_gene: TRBJ1-2
d_gene: NA
v_gene: TRBV5-4
abundance: NA
CDR3aa: CASSQDTYGYTF
CDR3nt: TGTGCCAGCAGCCAAGACACATATGGCTACACCTTC

j_gene: TRBJ2-3
d_gene: TRBD2
v_gene: TRBV9
abundance: NA
CDR3aa: CASSVGLADTDTQYF
CDR3nt: TGTGCCAGCAGCGTAGGACTAGCGGACACAGATACGCAGTATTTT

j_gene: TRBJ1-1
d_gene: TRBD1
v_gene: TRBV7-2
abundance: NA
CDR3aa: CASSTETGRLAFF
CDR3nt: TGTGCCAGCAGCACAGAGACAGGGAGGTTAGCTTTCTTT

j_gene: TRBJ2-7
d_gene: TRBD1
v_gene: TRBV11-2
abundance: NA
CDR3aa: CASSPVRGQISYEQYF
CDR3nt: TGTGCCAGCAGCCCAGTCCGGGGACAGATTTCCTACGAGCAGTACTTC

j_gene: TRBJ1-4
d_gene: TRBD1
v_gene: TRBV19
abundance: NA
CDR3aa: CASNDPGQVANEKLFF
CDR3nt: TGTGCCAGTAATGATCCAGGACAGGTGGCTAATGAAAAACTGTTTTTT

j_gene: TRBJ1-1
d_gene: NA
v_gene: TRBV11-3
abundance: NA
CDR3aa: CASTQEPPALHGGTEAFF
CDR3nt: TGTGCCAGCACCCAAGAACCCCCGGCACTCCATGGCGGCACTGAAGCTTTCTTT

j_gene: TRBJ2-6
d_gene: TRBD1
v_gene: TRBV11-3
abundance: NA
CDR3aa: CASSQTGSGANVLTF
CDR3nt: TGTGCCAGCAGCCAGACAGGGTCTGGGGCCAACGTCCTGACTTTC

j_gene: TRBJ2-7
d_gene: TRBD2
v_gene: TRBV19
abundance: NA
CDR3aa: CASSLRSAGRSDSYEQYF
CDR3nt: TGTGCCAGTAGTCTGAGATCAGCGGGGAGGTCGGACTCCTACGAGCAGTACTTC

j_gene: TRBJ1-3
d_gene: TRBD1
v_gene: TRBV7-2
abundance: once
CDR3aa: CASSFGTGSGNTIYF
CDR3nt: TGTGCCAGCAGCTTTGGGACAGGGTCTGGAAACACCATATATTTT

j_gene: TRBJ1-6
d_gene: TRBD1
v_gene: TRBV5-4
abundance: few
CDR3aa: CASSLRRTGNSPLHF
CDR3nt: TGTGCCAGCAGCCTCCGGAGGACAGGGAATTCACCCCTCCACTTT

j_gene: TRBJ2-3
d_gene: TRBD2
v_gene: TRBV7-9
abundance: NA
CDR3aa: CASSFSSGSSTDTQYF
CDR3nt: TGTGCCAGCAGCTTTTCTAGCGGGTCTAGCACAGATACGCAGTATTTT

j_gene: TRBJ1-5
d_gene: NA
v_gene: TRBV15
abundance: NA
CDR3aa: CATSRELGQNDQPQHF
CDR3nt: TGTGCCACCAGCAGGGAACTCGGACAGAACGATCAGCCCCAGCATTTT

j_gene: TRBJ1-4
d_gene: TRBD1
v_gene: TRBV18
abundance: once
CDR3aa: CASSPRQGATNEKLFF
CDR3nt: TGTGCCAGCTCACCACGCCAGGGGGCAACTAATGAAAAACTGTTTTTT

j_gene: TRBJ1-5
d_gene: TRBD1
v_gene: TRBV9
abundance: NA
CDR3aa: CASSGTGQEDQPQHF
CDR3nt: TGTGCCAGCAGCGGCACGGGACAGGAGGATCAGCCCCAGCATTTT

j_gene: TRBJ2-1
d_gene: NA
v_gene: TRBV18
abundance: NA
CDR3aa: CASSPQEAGNEQFF
CDR3nt: TGTGCCAGCTCACCACAGGAGGCGGGCAATGAGCAGTTCTTC

j_gene: TRBJ1-2
d_gene: NA
v_gene: TRBV28
abundance: NA
CDR3aa: CASREETARGYGYTF
CDR3nt: TGTGCCAGCAGAGAGGAGACAGCCAGGGGATATGGCTACACCTTC

j_gene: TRBJ2-7
d_gene: TRBD1
v_gene: TRBV6-5
abundance: once
CDR3aa: CASSPGQGRQYF
CDR3nt: TGTGCCAGCAGCCCAGGACAGGGGAGGCAGTACTTC

j_gene: TRBJ1-1
d_gene: TRBD1
v_gene: TRBV27
abundance: NA
CDR3aa: CASRSTGGMNTEAFF
CDR3nt: TGTGCCAGCAGGAGTACAGGGGGAATGAACACTGAAGCTTTCTTT

j_gene: TRBJ2-2
d_gene: NA
v_gene: TRBV18
abundance: NA
CDR3aa: CASSPRGNRVTGELFF
CDR3nt: TGTGCCAGCTCACCAAGGGGGAATCGAGTCACCGGGGAGCTGTTTTTT

j_gene: TRBJ2-1
d_gene: TRBD1
v_gene: TRBV7-3
abundance: NA
CDR3aa: CASSLMSGQGFEQFF
CDR3nt: TGTGCCAGCAGCTTAATGTCCGGACAGGGGTTTGAGCAGTTCTTC

j_gene: TRBJ1-1
d_gene: TRBD1
v_gene: TRBV18
abundance: NA
CDR3aa: CASSPRQGMNTEAFF
CDR3nt: TGTGCCAGCTCACCGAGACAGGGGATGAACACTGAAGCTTTCTTT

j_gene: TRBJ1-2
d_gene: NA
v_gene: TRBV5-4
abundance: medium-sized
CDR3aa: CASSNGGQPYGYTF
CDR3nt: TGTGCCAGCAGCAACGGTGGGCAGCCCTATGGCTACACCTTC

j_gene: TRBJ2-1
d_gene: NA
v_gene: TRBV12-2
abundance: once
CDR3aa: CASRCPGVFSYNEQFF
CDR3nt: TGTGCAAGTCGCTGTCCGGGAGTCTTTTCCTACAATGAGCAGTTCTTC

j_gene: TRBJ1-5
d_gene: NA
v_gene: TRBV7-6
abundance: NA
CDR3aa: CASPQGLQLGNQPQHF
CDR3nt: TGTGCCAGCCCACAGGGCCTACAACTGGGGAATCAGCCCCAGCATTTT

j_gene: TRBJ2-2
d_gene: NA
v_gene: TRBV30
abundance: few
CDR3aa: CAWSRGFSTTGELFF
CDR3nt: TGTGCCTGGAGTAGAGGGTTTTCGACCACCGGGGAGCTGTTTTTT

j_gene: TRBJ1-1
d_gene: NA
v_gene: TRBV3-1/TRBV3-2
abundance: NA
CDR3aa: CASRRQEGEAFF
CDR3nt: TGTGCCAGCAGGCGCCAGGAAGGTGAAGCTTTCTTT

j_gene: TRBJ1-1
d_gene: NA
v_gene: TRBV3-1/TRBV3-2
abundance: NA
CDR3aa: CASSQVTAVAGETFF
CDR3nt: TGTGCCAGCAGCCAAGTCACCGCGGTTGCTGGCGAAACTTTCTTT

j_gene: TRBJ1-6
d_gene: TRBD1
v_gene: TRBV7-9
abundance: few
CDR3aa: CASSYGQGDSPLHF
CDR3nt: TGTGCCAGCAGCTACGGACAGGGGGACTCACCCCTCCACTTT

j_gene: TRBJ1-1
d_gene: TRBD1
v_gene: TRBV14
abundance: NA
CDR3aa: CASSPRTGARAFF
CDR3nt: TGTGCCAGCAGCCCCCGGACAGGCGCCAGAGCTTTCTTT